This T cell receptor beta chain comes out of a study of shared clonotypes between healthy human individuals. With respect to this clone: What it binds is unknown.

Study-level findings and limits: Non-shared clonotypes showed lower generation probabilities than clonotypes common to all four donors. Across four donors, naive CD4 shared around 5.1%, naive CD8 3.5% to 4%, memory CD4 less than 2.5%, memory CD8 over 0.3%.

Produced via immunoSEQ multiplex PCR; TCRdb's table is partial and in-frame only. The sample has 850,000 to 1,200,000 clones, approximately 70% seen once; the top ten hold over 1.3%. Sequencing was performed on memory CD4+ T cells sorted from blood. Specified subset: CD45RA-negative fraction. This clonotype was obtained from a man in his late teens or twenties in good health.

Here the CDR3 DNA reads TGTGCCAGCTCACCTAACACAGGGTGGGGAGAGACCCAGTACTTC. Translated: CASSPNTGWGETQYF. V and J are TRBV18 and TRBJ2-5, with D possibly matching TRBD1 (6 bases). This CDR3 has 15 amino acids. Germline CDR1 KGHSH, CDR2 LQKENI. Trimming stripped 3 bases from V and 4 bases from J, with 15 bases between. The full variable domain, completed using reference TRBV18 and TRBJ2-5, is NAGVMQNPRHLVRRRGQEARLRCSPMKGHSHVYWYRQLPEEGLKFMVYLQKENIIDESGMPKERFSAEFPKEGPSILRIQQVVRGDSAAYFCASSPNTGWGETQYFGPGTRLLVL.